This T cell receptor beta chain was observed in a study of identical twins. General study results and limits: Models underestimated out-of-frame TCR alpha sharing in monozygotic twins.

CDR1 and CDR2 from the germline V gene are SGHVS and FNYEAQ. V was clipped by 2 bases and J by 7 bases; unmatched bases: 8. The CDR3 loop spans 16 amino acids. TCRdb redid the calling of the 5' RACE reads with MiXCR, one entry per CDR3 protein. The sample has some 1,700,000 distinct CDR3 sequences, about 30% seen once. Worth noting for this clonotype: Its specificity is not known.

The origin of this receptor is a newborn girl in good health. The V gene is TRBV7-6, the J gene TRBJ2-1, with 10 positions matching TRBD2. Material: cord blood. This CDR3 is CASSLWASGGGNEQFF. CDR3 DNA sequence: TGTGCCAGCAGCTTATGGGCTAGCGGGGGAGGAAATGAGCAGTTCTTC.